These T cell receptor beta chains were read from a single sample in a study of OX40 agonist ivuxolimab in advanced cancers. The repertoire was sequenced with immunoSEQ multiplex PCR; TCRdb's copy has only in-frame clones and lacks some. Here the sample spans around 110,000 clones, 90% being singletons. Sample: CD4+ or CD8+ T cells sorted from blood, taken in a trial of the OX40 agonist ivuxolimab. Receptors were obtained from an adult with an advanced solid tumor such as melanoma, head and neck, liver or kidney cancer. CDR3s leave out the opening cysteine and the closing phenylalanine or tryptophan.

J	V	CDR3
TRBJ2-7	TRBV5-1	ASSFTGTTYEQY
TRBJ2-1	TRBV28	ASINSGLAGVRGSYNEQF
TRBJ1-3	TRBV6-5	ASSSGGSGNTIY
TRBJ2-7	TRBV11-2	ASSLSTGLAEQY
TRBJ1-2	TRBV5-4	ASSLPQGNYGYT
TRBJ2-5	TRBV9	ASSAQGARETQY
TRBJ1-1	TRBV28	ASSINFQTGTYTEAF
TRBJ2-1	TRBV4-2	ASSRTTGTGPGYEQF
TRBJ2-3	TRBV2	ASRQGGGTDTQY
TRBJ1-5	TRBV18	ASSPGPALYSNQPQH
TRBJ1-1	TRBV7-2	ASTLRPNTEAF
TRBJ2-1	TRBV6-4	ASSDSGRGFGDEQF
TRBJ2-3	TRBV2	ASVNPSGATDTQY
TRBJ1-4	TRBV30	AWDRKGIEKLF
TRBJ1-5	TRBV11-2	ASSLVSDQPQH
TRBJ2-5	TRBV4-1	ASSQGRGETQY
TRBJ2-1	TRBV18	ASSPYSQPRYNEQF
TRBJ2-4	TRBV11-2	ASGNRRASKNIQY
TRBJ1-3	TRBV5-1	ASSSVPGAKDTIY
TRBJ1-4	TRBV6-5	ASSYRGGTNEKLF
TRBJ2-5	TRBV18	ASSRTSFGGETQY
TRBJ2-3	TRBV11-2	ASSFTDTQY
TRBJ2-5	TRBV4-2	ASSQGSGAGGTETQY
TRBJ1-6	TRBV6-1	ASSELTGRSPLH
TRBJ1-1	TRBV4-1	ASSQETTVNTEAF
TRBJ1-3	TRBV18	ASDRGMERNTIY
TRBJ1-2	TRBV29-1	SVEQGADYGYT
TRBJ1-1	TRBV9	ASSATGGLNTEAF
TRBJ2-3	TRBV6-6	ASGSLAELTDTQY
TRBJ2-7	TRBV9	ASSVGSGEYYEQY
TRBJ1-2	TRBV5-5	ASSPGAREQNYGYT
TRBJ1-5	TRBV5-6	ASSLSGINQPQH
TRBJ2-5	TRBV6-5	ASHFPQETQY
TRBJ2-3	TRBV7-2	ASSLSGGAPDTQY
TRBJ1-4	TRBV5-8	ASSLAGQGAREKLF
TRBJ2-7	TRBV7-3	ASSSTGGSLDEQY
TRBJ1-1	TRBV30	AWKGRGRTEAF